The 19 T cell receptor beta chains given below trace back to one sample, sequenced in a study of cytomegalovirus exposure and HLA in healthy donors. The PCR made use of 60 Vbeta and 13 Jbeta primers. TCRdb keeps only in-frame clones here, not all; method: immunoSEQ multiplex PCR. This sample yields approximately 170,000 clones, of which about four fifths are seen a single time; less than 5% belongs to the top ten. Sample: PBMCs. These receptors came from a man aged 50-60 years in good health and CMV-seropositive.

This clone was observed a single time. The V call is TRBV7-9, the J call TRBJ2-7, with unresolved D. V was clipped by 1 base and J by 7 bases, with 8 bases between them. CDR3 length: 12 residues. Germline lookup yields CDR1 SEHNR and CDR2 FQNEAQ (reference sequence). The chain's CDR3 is CASSLELIEQYF. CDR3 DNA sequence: TGTGCCAGCAGCTTAGAACTTATAGAGCAGTACTTC.

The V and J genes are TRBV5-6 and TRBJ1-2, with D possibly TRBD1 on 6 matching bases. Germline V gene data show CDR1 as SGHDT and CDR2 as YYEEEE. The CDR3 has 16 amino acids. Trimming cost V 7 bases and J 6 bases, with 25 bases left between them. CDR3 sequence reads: CASAYPQGPVPDGYTF. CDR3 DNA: TGTGCCAGCGCCTACCCCCAGGGGCCAGTCCCAGATGGCTACACCTTC.

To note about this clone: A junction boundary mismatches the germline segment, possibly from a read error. The CDR3 is CASSLEQATRQFF. The CDR3, as DNA: TGTGCTAGCAGCTTAGAACAGGCCACCCGGCAGTTCTTC. The V and J genes are TRBV7-7 and TRBJ2-1; weak D call: TRBD1 (5 bases). CDR3 length: 13 residues. Germline V gene lookup returns CDR1 SSHAT and CDR2 FNYEAQ (reference sequence).

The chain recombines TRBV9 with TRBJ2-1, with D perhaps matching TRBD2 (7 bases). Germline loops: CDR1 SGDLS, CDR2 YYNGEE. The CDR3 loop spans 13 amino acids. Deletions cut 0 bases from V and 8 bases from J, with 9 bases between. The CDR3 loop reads CASSVGGGHEQFF. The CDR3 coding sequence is TGTGCCAGCAGCGTAGGGGGGGGCCATGAGCAGTTCTTC.

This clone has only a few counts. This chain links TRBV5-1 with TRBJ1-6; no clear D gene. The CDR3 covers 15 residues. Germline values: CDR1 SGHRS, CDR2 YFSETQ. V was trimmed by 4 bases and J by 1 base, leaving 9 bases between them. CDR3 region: CASSHLESYNSPLHF. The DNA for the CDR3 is TGCGCCAGCAGCCACCTCGAGTCCTATAATTCACCCCTCCACTTT.

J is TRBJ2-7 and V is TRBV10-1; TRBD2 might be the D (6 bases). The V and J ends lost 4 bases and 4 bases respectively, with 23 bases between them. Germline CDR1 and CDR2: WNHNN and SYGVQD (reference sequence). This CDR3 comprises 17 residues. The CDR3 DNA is TGCGCCAGCAGTGGCCGGCCCGGGCAGGGTGGGACTTACGAGCAGTACTTC. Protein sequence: CASSGRPGQGGTYEQYF.

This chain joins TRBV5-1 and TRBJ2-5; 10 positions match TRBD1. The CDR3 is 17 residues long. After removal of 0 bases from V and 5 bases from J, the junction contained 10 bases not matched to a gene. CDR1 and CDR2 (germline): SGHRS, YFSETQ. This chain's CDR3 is CASSLDMTGGFSETQYF. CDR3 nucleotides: TGCGCCAGCAGCTTGGATATGACAGGGGGCTTTTCGGAGACCCAGTACTTC.

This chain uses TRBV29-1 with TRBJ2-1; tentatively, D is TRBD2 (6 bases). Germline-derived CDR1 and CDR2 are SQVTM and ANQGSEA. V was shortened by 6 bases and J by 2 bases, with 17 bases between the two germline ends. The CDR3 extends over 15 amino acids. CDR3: CSVGRGFSPYNEQFF. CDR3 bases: TGCAGCGTGGGACGGGGGTTTTCCCCCTACAATGAGCAGTTCTTC.

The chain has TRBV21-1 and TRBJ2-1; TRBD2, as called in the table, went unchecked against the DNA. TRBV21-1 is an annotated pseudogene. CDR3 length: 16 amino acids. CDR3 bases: TGTGCCAGCAGCGGAGCTACCGGGAGCTCCTACAATGAGCAGTTCTTC. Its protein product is CASSGATGSSYNEQFF.

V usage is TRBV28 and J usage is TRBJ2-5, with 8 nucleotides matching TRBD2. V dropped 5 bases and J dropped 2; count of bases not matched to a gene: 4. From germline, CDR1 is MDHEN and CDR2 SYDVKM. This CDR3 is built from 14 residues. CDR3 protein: CASSRLAPQETQYF. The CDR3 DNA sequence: TGTGCCAGCAGTCGACTAGCGCCACAAGAGACCCAGTACTTC. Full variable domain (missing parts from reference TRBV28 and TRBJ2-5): DVKVTQSSRYLVKRTGEKVFLECVQDMDHENMFWYRQDPGLGLRLIYFSYDVKMKEKGDIPEGYSVSREKKERFSLILESASTNQTSMYLCASSRLAPQETQYFGPGTRLLVL.

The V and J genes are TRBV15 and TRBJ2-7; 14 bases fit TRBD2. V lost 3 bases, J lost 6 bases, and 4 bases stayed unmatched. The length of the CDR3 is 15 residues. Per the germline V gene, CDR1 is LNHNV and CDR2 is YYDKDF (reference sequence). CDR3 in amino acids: CATSRGLAGVREQYF. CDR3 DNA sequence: TGTGCCACCAGCAGGGGACTAGCGGGAGTTCGCGAGCAGTACTTC.

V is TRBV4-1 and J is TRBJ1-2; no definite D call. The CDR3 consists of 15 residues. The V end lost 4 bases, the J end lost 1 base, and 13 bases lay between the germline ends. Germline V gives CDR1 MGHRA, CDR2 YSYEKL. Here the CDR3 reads CASSPSVDINYGYTF. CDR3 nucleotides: TGCGCCAGCAGCCCCAGCGTGGATATTAACTATGGCTACACCTTC.

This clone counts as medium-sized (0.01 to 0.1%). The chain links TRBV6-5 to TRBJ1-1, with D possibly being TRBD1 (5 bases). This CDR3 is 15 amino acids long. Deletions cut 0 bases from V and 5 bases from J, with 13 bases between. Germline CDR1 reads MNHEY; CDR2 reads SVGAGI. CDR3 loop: CASSYSSWGETEAFF. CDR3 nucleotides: TGTGCCAGCAGTTACTCTTCATGGGGGGAAACTGAAGCTTTCTTT.

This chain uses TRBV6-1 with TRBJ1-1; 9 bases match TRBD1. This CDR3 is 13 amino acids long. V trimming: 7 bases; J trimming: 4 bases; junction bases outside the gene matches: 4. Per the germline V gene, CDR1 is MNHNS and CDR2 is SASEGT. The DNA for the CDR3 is TGTGCCAGCACCGTGACAGGGGGCACTGAAGCTTTCTTT. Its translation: CASTVTGGTEAFF.

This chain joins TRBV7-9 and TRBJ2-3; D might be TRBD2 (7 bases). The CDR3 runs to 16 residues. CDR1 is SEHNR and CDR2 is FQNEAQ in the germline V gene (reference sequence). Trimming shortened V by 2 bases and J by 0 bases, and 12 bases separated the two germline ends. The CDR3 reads CASSLSRGASTDTQYF. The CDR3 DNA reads TGTGCCAGCAGCTTAAGCCGGGGGGCTAGCACAGATACGCAGTATTTT.

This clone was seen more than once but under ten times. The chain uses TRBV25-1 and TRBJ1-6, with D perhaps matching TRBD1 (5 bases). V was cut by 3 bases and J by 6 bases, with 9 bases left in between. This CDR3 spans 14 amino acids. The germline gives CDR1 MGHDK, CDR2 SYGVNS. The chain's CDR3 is CASSEGQGNSPLHF. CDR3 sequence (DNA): TGTGCCAGCAGTGAGGGGCAGGGTAATTCACCCCTCCACTTT. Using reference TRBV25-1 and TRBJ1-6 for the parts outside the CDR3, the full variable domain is EADIYQTPRYLVIGTGKKITLECSQTMGHDKMYWYQQDPGMELHLIHYSYGVNSTEKGDLSSESTVSRIRTEHFPLTLESARPSHTSQYLCASSEGQGNSPLHFGNGTRLTVT.

The CDR3 is CASSRRGQGDEAFF. CDR3 sequence (DNA): TGTGCCAGTAGTAGAAGAGGACAGGGCGATGAAGCTTTCTTT. V and J are TRBV19 and TRBJ1-1; 8 positions match TRBD1. CDR1 is LNHDA, CDR2 SQIVND, per germline (reference sequence). V lost 4 bases, J lost 7 bases, and 8 bases stayed unmatched. The CDR3 consists of 14 residues.

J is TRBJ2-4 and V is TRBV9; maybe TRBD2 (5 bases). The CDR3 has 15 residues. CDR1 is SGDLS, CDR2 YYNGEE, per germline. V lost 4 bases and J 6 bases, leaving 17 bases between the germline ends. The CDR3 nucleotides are TGTGCCAGCAGCCCTGGGTACGGCCGGGGAAACATTCAGTACTTC. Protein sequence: CASSPGYGRGNIQYF.

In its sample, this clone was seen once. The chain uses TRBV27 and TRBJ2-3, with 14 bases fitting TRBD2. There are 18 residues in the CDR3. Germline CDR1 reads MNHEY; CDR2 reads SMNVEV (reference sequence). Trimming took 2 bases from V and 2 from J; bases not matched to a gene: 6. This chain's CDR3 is CASSLVGTSGGLTDTQYF. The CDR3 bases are TGTGCCAGCAGTTTAGTAGGGACTAGCGGGGGTCTCACAGATACGCAGTATTTT.